This T cell receptor beta chain is drawn from a study of identical twins. TCRdb independently ran MiXCR on the 5' RACE reads; one entry per CDR3 protein. The profile covers more than 1.5 million distinct CDR3 sequences, with around 33% appearing a single time and approximately 0.29% taken by the ten largest. The sequence was collected from a newborn girl in good health. Sequences were obtained from cord blood.

The CDR3 DNA is TGCGCCAGCAAGCACGTGACCGGGACAGTAAGCAATGAGCAGTTCTTC. It is translated as CASKHVTGTVSNEQFF. The genes are TRBV5-1 and TRBJ2-1, with 7 positions matching TRBD1. The CDR3 length is 16 residues. The junction had 15 bases not matched to a gene; V was cut back by 6 bases and J by 6 bases. Germline CDR1 and CDR2: SGHRS and YFSETQ. The variable domain in full, with the rest retrieved from reference TRBV5-1 and TRBJ2-1, is KAGVTQTPRYLIKTRGQQVTLSCSPISGHRSVSWYQQTPGQGLQFLFEYFSETQRNKGNFPGRFSGRQFSNSRSEMNVSTLELGDSALYLCASKHVTGTVSNEQFFGPGTRLTVL.